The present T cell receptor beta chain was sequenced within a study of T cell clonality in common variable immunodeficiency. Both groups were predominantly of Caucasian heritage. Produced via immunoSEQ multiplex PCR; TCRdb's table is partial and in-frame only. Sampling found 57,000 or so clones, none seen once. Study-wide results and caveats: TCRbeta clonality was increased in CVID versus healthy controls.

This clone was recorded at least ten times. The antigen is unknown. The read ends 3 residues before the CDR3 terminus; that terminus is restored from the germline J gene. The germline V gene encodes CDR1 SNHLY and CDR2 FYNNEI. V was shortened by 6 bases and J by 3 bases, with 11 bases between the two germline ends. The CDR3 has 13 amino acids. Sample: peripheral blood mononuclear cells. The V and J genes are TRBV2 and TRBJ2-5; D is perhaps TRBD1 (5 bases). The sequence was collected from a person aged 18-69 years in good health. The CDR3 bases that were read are TGTGCCAGCAGCGTTGACAGAAAAGAGACC. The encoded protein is CASSVDRKET. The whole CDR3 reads CASSVDRKETQYF.